The sequence of this T cell receptor (beta chain) was determined in a study of cytomegalovirus exposure and HLA in healthy donors. The study's findings and limits: Both high specificity and high sensitivity reportedly marked the classifier's diagnosis of cytomegalovirus status.

Comment on this clone: Its antigen is as yet unknown.

The donors were part of the validation cohort, which consisted of over a hundred subjects and was separate from the first cohort of about 650 subjects. This CDR3 is 14 amino acids long. Germline-derived CDR1 and CDR2 are SGHTA and FQGTGA. The germline V and J ends were trimmed by 3 bases and 1 base, with 9 bases remaining between them. The protocol was immunoSEQ multiplex PCR, while the TCRdb copy is restricted to in-frame clones and leaves out a portion. This table has 35,000 to 55,000 clones, more than 85% appearing once. Source material: PBMCs. The chain combines TRBV7-3 with TRBJ1-1; D is undetermined. This clonotype originated in a young woman in good health and CMV-seronegative. CDR3 nucleotides: TGTGCCAGCAGCTTGGCGGCGGAGAACACTGAAGCTTTCTTT. Translated: CASSLAAENTEAFF.